These 26 T cell receptor beta chains were all obtained from the same sample, sequenced in a study of identical twins' blood T cells. TCRdb re-called the 5' RACE reads with MiXCR, one entry per CDR3 protein. The table lists a few hundred thousand distinct CDR3 sequences, roughly 30% of them singletons. The specimen was PBMCs. These receptors were collected from a woman aged 18-49 years in good health.

This chain joins TRBV12-3 or TRBV12-4 and TRBJ2-7; 7 nucleotides match TRBD2. There are 15 residues in the CDR3. The trim removed 2 bases at V and 4 bases at J, leaving 8 bases unmatched. DNA for the CDR3: TGTGCCAGCAGTTTAACCAAGCGGGGCTTATACGAGCAGTACTTC. This sequence encodes CASSLTKRGLYEQYF.

The sample holds one count of this clonotype. The chain links TRBV15 to TRBJ2-1; a possible D gene is TRBD2 (6 bases). CDR1 and CDR2 from the germline V gene are LNHNV and YYDKDF (reference sequence). The ends were cut back, 8 bases at V and 7 bases at J, with 15 bases in the middle. This CDR3 is 13 amino acids long. The CDR3: CATLFRGKNEQFF. The CDR3 DNA is TGTGCCACCCTTTTTCGGGGGAAGAATGAGCAGTTCTTC.

The chain is built from TRBV6-1 and TRBJ1-1; weak D call: TRBD1 (6 bases). Per germline, CDR1 MNHNS and CDR2 SASEGT. V shed 4 bases and J shed 0 bases, with 27 bases lying between them. The CDR3 has 20 residues. CDR3 loop: CASSAQTLGAGDFMNTEAFF. The CDR3, as DNA: TGTGCCAGCAGTGCACAAACTTTGGGGGCAGGGGACTTCATGAACACTGAAGCTTTCTTT.

This clonotype was picked up a small number of times. The rearrangement joins TRBV7-8 to TRBJ2-5; tentatively, D is TRBD2 (5 bases). Germline lookup yields CDR1 SGHVS and CDR2 FQNEAQ. This CDR3 region has 14 residues. V was pared by 9 bases and J by 4 bases, with 18 bases between. CDR3 amino acids: CASGVSGIAETQYF. The CDR3 DNA sequence: TGTGCCAGTGGGGTCTCGGGAATAGCAGAGACCCAGTACTTC.

This clonotype was recorded a few times. The CDR3, as DNA: TGCGCCAGCACGGACAGCTCTGGAAACACCATATATTTT. Protein: CASTDSSGNTIYF. The gene calls are TRBV5-1 and TRBJ1-3; tentative D call: TRBD1 (6 bases). V lost 6 bases to trimming and J lost 0 bases, with 7 bases between them. The CDR3 has 13 amino acids. Germline V gene sequence: CDR1 SGHRS, CDR2 YFSETQ.

Note on this clonotype: Germline is not matched at one junction end, which may reflect a read error. The V and J genes are TRBV7-2 and TRBJ2-2, with D unclear. The CDR3 has 13 amino acids. Germline CDR1 reads SGHTA; CDR2 reads FQGNSA. This CDR3 is CAGSFAGAGELFF. The CDR3 DNA sequence: TGTGCCGGCAGCTTCGCAGGCGCCGGGGAGCTGTTTTTT.

The chain joins TRBV6-2 or TRBV6-3 to TRBJ2-5; perhaps TRBD2 as D (5 bases). The V and J ends lost 6 bases and 2 bases respectively, with 10 bases between them. The CDR3 is 13 amino acids. Per the germline V gene, CDR1 is MNHEY and CDR2 is SVGEGT. CDR3 sequence (DNA): TGTGCCAGCAGGAGCGGCTCTCAAGAGACCCAGTACTTC. Protein: CASRSGSQETQYF.

This clonotype was seen more than once but under ten times. CDR3 DNA: TGTGCCAGCAGCGTAGGACAGGCCAACACTGAAGCTTTCTTT. Translating gives CASSVGQANTEAFF. The chain combines TRBV9 with TRBJ1-1, with D possibly TRBD1 on 6 matching bases. The CDR3 loop spans 14 amino acids. Trimming removed 0 bases at V and 2 bases at J, with 8 bases between. Germline CDR1 SGDLS, CDR2 YYNGEE.

This rearrangement joins TRBV20-1 to TRBJ1-5; no clear D. In germline, CDR1 is DFQATT, CDR2 SNEGSKA (reference sequence). V shed 7 bases and J shed 11 bases, with 15 bases lying between them. The CDR3 spans 11 residues. CDR3: CSVTSGPAQHF. As DNA, the CDR3 is TGCAGTGTGACCTCCGGCCCAGCCCAGCATTTT.

This clonotype was picked up a small number of times. The rearrangement uses TRBV2 and TRBJ1-2, with a weak D call TRBD1 (5 bases). This CDR3 contains 14 residues. V was trimmed by 7 bases and J by 2 bases, leaving 14 bases between them. Germline CDR1 and CDR2: SNHLY and FYNNEI. CDR3 sequence: CASMGFQGNYGYTF. The CDR3 bases are TGTGCCAGCATGGGGTTCCAGGGCAACTATGGCTACACCTTC.

The chain is built from TRBV4-3 and TRBJ2-3, with D maybe TRBD2 (5 bases). Trimming shortened V by 0 bases and J by 6 bases, and 16 bases separated the two germline ends. Germline assignment: CDR1 LGHNA and CDR2 YSLEER. The CDR3 is 16 amino acids. CDR3 nucleotide sequence: TGCGCCAGCAGCCAAGAACTTCCCTGGATAGCGGATACGCAGTATTTT. Residues: CASSQELPWIADTQYF.

This clonotype came up many times. This chain links TRBV2 with TRBJ2-2, with D perhaps being TRBD1 or TRBD2 (5 bases each). The V gene's germline CDR1 is SNHLY and CDR2 FYNNEI. Trimming took 8 bases from V and 3 from J, leaving 13 bases between them. This CDR3 comprises 14 residues. In DNA form, the CDR3 reads TGTGCCAGCTGGGGCAGGGAGTACACCGGGGAGCTGTTTTTT. It specifies CASWGREYTGELFF.

This clonotype came up a few times. V is TRBV12-3 or TRBV12-4 and J is TRBJ1-2; weak D call: TRBD1 (6 bases). The CDR3 spans 14 residues. Trimming removed 7 bases from V and 0 bases from J, with 12 bases in between. DNA of the CDR3: TGTGCCAGCACCACCGGGGGCCCTAACTATGGCTACACCTTC. Its translation is CASTTGGPNYGYTF.

This rearrangement joins TRBV6-1 to TRBJ2-3; D is possibly TRBD2 (6 bases). The ends were cut back, 4 bases at V and 5 bases at J, with 10 bases in the middle. The CDR3 spans 13 residues. Germline V lookup: CDR1 MNHNS, CDR2 SASEGT. The CDR3, as DNA: TGTGCCAGCAGTGGTCAGGGAGGAGATACGCAGTATTTT. Its translation: CASSGQGGDTQYF.

This chain joins TRBV3-1 and TRBJ2-1; 7 nucleotides match TRBD1. Trimming took 0 bases from V and 2 from J; bases not matched to a gene: 4. In germline, CDR1 is LGHDT, CDR2 YNNKEL (reference sequence). The CDR3 has 16 residues. The CDR3 loop is CASSQERDRTYNEQFF. CDR3 coding DNA: TGTGCCAGCAGCCAAGAGAGGGACAGAACCTACAATGAGCAGTTCTTC.

This chain joins TRBV6-5 and TRBJ1-3, with D possibly being TRBD1 (5 bases). CDR1 is MNHEY and CDR2 is SVGAGI in the germline V gene. The germline V and J ends were trimmed by 2 bases and 2 bases, with 13 bases remaining between them. This CDR3 spans 16 amino acids. This chain's CDR3 is CASSYTRRVAGNTIYF. In DNA form, the CDR3 reads TGTGCCAGCAGTTACACCCGCAGGGTCGCTGGAAACACCATATATTTT.

The V gene is TRBV20-1, the J gene TRBJ2-1; no reliable D call. The germline V and J ends were trimmed by 2 bases and 0 bases, with 8 bases remaining between them. This CDR3 has 14 residues. CDR1 and CDR2 (germline): DFQATT, SNEGSKA (reference sequence). CDR3 DNA: TGCAGTGCTAGATACGGGCGCTCCTACAATGAGCAGTTCTTC. Its protein is CSARYGRSYNEQFF.

The chain links TRBV27 to TRBJ1-4; TRBD1 might be the D (5 bases). This CDR3 region has 15 residues. The V end was cut by 1 base, the J end by 5 bases, with 11 bases between. Germline-derived CDR1 and CDR2 are MNHEY and SMNVEV (reference sequence). The CDR3 loop reads CASSLLGVGNEKLFF. The CDR3 DNA reads TGTGCCAGCAGTTTATTGGGGGTAGGGAATGAAAAACTGTTTTTT.

The J gene is TRBJ2-1, the V gene TRBV5-5; 14 bases are a match to TRBD2. With 3 bases clipped from V and 4 bases from J, the junction kept 9 bases outside the gene matches. CDR1 and CDR2 from the germline V gene are SGHKS and YYEKEE (reference sequence). The CDR3 sequence is 18 residues long. CDR3 nucleotides: TGTGCCAGCAGCTCACGGACTAGCGGGGGGCAAGGTTACAATGAGCAGTTCTTC. Protein: CASSSRTSGGQGYNEQFF.

This chain uses TRBV6-1 with TRBJ1-5; 7 nucleotides match TRBD1. CDR1 MNHNS and CDR2 SASEGT come from the germline V gene. This CDR3 has 14 amino acids. V was clipped by 7 bases and J by 4 bases; unmatched bases: 7. The CDR3 DNA sequence: TGTGCCAGCACCCGGGACAGTATTAATCAGCCCCAGCATTTT. Protein sequence: CASTRDSINQPQHF.

CDR3 nucleotide sequence: TGCAGTGCATGGGAGAACACTGAAGCTTTCTTT. It is translated as CSAWENTEAFF. This chain links TRBV20-1 with TRBJ1-1, with D uncertain. V lost 6 bases to trimming and J lost 1 base, with 6 bases between them. CDR1 is DFQATT, CDR2 SNEGSKA, per germline (reference sequence). The CDR3 contains 11 residues.

This clonotype was seen repeatedly, ten times or more. The chain uses TRBV20-1 and TRBJ2-1; no clear D gene. With 3 bases removed from V and 8 bases from J, the gap between germline ends came to 8 bases. The CDR3 is made up of 11 amino acids. Germline CDR1 reads DFQATT; CDR2 reads SNEGSKA (reference sequence). In DNA form, the CDR3 reads TGCAGTGCTAGGGCAGACCATGAGCAGTTCTTC. Translation: CSARADHEQFF.

The chain recombines TRBV6-2 or TRBV6-3 with TRBJ2-7; no reliable D call. Germline V gene sequence: CDR1 MNHEY, CDR2 SVGEGT. V was clipped by 8 bases and J by 7 bases, with 15 bases between them. The CDR3 runs 12 residues. The CDR3 DNA follows: TGTGCCAGCTCAATTACTCCCAGAGAGCAGTACTTC. Residues: CASSITPREQYF.

The chain is built from TRBV11-3 and TRBJ2-7; possibly TRBD1 for D (6 bases). CDR3 length: 14 amino acids. V gave up 5 bases and J gave up 7 bases, with 18 bases separating them. Germline V gives CDR1 SGHNT, CDR2 YENEEA. In DNA, the CDR3 is TGTGCCAGCAGCATTGCAAACAGGGCTGGGGAGCAGTACTTC. Residues: CASSIANRAGEQYF.

This clonotype was seen a handful of times. CDR3 bases: TGTGCCAGCGGCCCCGTCCCTCAACTAGCCAAAAACATTCAGTACTTC. Protein sequence: CASGPVPQLAKNIQYF. This chain links TRBV11-2 with TRBJ2-4; D not resolved. The CDR3 is made up of 16 amino acids. The V end was cut by 8 bases, the J end by 0 bases, with 17 bases between. In germline, CDR1 is SGHAT, CDR2 FQNNGV. Complete variable domain (other parts from reference TRBV11-2 and TRBJ2-4): EAGVAQSPRYKIIEKRQSVAFWCNPISGHATLYWYQQILGQGPKLLIQFQNNGVVDDSQLPKDRFSAERLKGVDSTLKIQPAKLEDSAVYLCASGPVPQLAKNIQYFGAGTRLSVL.

This clonotype was detected a few times. The gene calls are TRBV2 and TRBJ2-1; tentative D call: TRBD1 (6 bases). There are 12 residues in the CDR3. CDR1 and CDR2 from the germline V gene are SNHLY and FYNNEI. V gave up 7 bases and J gave up 10 bases, with 14 bases separating them. CDR3 DNA sequence: TGTGCCAGCACCGAGGGGGAGTTCGAGCAGTTCTTC. Protein sequence: CASTEGEFEQFF. Supplemented by reference TRBV2 and TRBJ2-1, the full variable domain reads EPEVTQTPSHQVTQMGQEVILRCVPISNHLYFYWYRQILGQKVEFLVSFYNNEISEKSEIFDDQFSVERPDGSNFTLKIRSTKLEDSAMYFCASTEGEFEQFFGPGTRLTVL.